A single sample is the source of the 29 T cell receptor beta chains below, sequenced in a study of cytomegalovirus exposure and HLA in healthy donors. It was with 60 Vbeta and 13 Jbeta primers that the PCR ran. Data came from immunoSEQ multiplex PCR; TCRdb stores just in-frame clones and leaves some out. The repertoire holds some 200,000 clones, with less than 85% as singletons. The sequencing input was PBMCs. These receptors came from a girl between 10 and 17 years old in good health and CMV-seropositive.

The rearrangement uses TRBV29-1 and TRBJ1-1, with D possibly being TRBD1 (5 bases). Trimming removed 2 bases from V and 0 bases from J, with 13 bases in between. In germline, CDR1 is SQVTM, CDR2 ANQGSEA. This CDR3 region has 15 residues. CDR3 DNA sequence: TGCAGCGTTGAATGGGGCGGGGGTATGAACACTGAAGCTTTCTTT. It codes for CSVEWGGGMNTEAFF.

CDR3 residues: CASSLEGFGYTF. Written as DNA, the CDR3 is TGTGCCAGCAGCTTAGAGGGGTTTGGCTACACCTTC. This chain uses TRBV7-2 with TRBJ1-2; possible D gene TRBD1, 5 bases. CDR1 and CDR2 from the germline V gene are SGHTA and FQGNSA. Trimming removed 1 base at V and 7 bases at J, with 7 bases between. This CDR3 spans 12 amino acids.

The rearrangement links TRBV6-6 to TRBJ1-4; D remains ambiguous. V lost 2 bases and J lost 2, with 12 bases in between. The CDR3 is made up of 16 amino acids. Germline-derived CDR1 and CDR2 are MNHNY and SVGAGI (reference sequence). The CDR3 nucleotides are TGTGCCAGCAGTTACCCGAGGGTGGCGACTAATGAAAAACTGTTTTTT. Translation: CASSYPRVATNEKLFF.

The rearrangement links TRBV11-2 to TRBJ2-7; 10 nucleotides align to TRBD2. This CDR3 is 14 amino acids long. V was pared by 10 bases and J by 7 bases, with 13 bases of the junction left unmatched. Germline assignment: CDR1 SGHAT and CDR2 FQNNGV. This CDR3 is CAIRGAGGPREQYF. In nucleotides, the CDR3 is TGTGCCATCCGTGGAGCGGGGGGGCCGAGGGAGCAGTACTTC.

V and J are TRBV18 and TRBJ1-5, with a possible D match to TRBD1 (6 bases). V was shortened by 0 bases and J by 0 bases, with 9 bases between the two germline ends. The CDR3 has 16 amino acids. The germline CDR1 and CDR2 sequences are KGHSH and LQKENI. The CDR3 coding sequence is TGTGCCAGCTCACCACCGGGGGCCGGTAGCAATCAGCCCCAGCATTTT. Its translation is CASSPPGAGSNQPQHF.

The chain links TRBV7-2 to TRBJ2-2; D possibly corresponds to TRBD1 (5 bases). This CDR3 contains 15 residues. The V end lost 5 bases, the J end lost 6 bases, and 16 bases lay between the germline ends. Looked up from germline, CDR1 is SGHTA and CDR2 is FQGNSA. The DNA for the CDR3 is TGTGCCAGCAGCCCAACGGTAGGGGCGGCCGGGGAGCTGTTTTTT. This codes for CASSPTVGAAGELFF.

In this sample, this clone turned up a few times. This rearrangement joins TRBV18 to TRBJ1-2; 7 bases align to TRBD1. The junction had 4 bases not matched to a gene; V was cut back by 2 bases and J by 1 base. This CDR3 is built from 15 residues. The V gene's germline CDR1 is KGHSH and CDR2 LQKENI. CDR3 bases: TGTGCCAGCTCACCAAGTGACAGGGTTAACTATGGCTACACCTTC. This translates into CASSPSDRVNYGYTF. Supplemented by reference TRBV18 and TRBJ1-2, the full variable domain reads NAGVMQNPRHLVRRRGQEARLRCSPMKGHSHVYWYRQLPEEGLKFMVYLQKENIIDESGMPKERFSAEFPKEGPSILRIQQVVRGDSAAYFCASSPSDRVNYGYTFGSGTRLTVV.

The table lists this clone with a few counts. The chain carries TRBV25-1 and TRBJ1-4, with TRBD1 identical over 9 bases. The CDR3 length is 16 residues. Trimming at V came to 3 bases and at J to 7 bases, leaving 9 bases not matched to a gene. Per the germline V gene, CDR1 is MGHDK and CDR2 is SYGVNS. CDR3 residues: CASSDYPGQGGEKLFF. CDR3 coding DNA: TGTGCCAGCAGTGACTATCCGGGACAGGGCGGTGAAAAACTGTTTTTT.

The CDR3 region has the DNA TGCGCCAGCAGCACGCCGGGATTAACCGGGCAGTACTTC. This encodes CASSTPGLTGQYF. The rearrangement links TRBV5-1 to TRBJ2-7; D is possibly TRBD2 (5 bases). Germline loops: CDR1 SGHRS, CDR2 YFSETQ. This CDR3 spans 13 amino acids. The V gene lost 4 bases and the J gene lost 9 bases, with 17 bases spanning the gap.

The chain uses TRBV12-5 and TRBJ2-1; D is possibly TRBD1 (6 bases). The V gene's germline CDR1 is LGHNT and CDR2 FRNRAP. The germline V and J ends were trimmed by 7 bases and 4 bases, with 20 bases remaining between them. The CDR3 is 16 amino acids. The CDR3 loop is CASDILNREGYNEQFF. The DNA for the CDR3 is TGTGCTAGTGACATCCTTAACAGGGAAGGGTACAATGAGCAGTTCTTC.

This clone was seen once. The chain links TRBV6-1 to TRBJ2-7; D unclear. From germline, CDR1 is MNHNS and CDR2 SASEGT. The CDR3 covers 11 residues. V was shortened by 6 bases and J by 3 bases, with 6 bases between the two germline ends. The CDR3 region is CASSLYYEQYF. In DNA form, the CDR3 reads TGTGCCAGCAGCCTTTACTACGAGCAGTACTTC.

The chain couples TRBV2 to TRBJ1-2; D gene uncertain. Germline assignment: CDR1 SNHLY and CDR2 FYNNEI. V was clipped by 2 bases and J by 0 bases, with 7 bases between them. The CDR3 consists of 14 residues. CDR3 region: CASSEWQANYGYTF. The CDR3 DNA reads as TGTGCCAGCAGTGAATGGCAGGCTAACTATGGCTACACCTTC.

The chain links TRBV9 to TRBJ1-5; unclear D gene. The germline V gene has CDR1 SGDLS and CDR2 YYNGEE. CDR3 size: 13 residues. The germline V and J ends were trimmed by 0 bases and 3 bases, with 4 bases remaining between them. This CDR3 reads CASSVGPNQPQHF. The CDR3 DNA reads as TGTGCCAGCAGCGTAGGGCCCAATCAGCCCCAGCATTTT.

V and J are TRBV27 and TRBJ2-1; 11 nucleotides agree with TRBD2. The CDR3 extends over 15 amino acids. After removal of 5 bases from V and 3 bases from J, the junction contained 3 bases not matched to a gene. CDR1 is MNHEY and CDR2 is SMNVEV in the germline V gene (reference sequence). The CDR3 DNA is TGTGCCAGCAGTACACTAGCGGGGGTCTACAATGAGCAGTTCTTC. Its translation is CASSTLAGVYNEQFF.

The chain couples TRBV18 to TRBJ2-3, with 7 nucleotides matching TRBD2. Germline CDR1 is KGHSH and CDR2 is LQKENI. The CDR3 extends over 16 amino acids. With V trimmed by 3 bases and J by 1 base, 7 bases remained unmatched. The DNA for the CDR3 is TGTGCCAGCTCACCCCTACTAGCGACTGGCACAGATACGCAGTATTTT. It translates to CASSPLLATGTDTQYF.

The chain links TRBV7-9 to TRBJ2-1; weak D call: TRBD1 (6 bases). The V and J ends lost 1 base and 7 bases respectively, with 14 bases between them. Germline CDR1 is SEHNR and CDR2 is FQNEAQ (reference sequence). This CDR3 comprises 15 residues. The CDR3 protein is CASSLVPGAANEQFF. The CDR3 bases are TGTGCCAGCAGCTTAGTTCCAGGGGCAGCAAATGAGCAGTTCTTC.

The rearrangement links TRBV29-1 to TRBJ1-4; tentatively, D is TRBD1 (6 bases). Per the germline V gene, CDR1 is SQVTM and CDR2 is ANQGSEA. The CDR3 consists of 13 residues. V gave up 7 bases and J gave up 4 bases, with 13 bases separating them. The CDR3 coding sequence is TGCAGCGGCATGGACAGCCTTAATGAAAAACTGTTTTTT. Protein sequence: CSGMDSLNEKLFF.

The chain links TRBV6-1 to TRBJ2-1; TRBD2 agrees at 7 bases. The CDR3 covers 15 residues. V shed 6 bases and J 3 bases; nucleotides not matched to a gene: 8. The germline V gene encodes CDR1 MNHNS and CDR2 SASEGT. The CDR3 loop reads CASSVMGGGYNEQFF. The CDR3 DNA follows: TGTGCCAGCAGCGTTATGGGGGGGGGCTACAATGAGCAGTTCTTC.

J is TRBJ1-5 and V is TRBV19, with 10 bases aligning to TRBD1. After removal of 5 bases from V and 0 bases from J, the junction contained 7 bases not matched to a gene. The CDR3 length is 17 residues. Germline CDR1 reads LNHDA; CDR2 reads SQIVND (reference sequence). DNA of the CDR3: TGTGCCAGTAGTCCTCGACAGGGGGCTGTTAGCAATCAGCCCCAGCATTTT. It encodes CASSPRQGAVSNQPQHF.

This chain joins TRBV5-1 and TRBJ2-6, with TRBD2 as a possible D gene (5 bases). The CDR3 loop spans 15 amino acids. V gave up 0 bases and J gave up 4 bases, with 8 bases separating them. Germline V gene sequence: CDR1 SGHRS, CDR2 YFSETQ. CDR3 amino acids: CASSLGGIGANVLTF. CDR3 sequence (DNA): TGCGCCAGCAGCTTGGGAGGGATCGGGGCCAACGTCCTGACTTTC.

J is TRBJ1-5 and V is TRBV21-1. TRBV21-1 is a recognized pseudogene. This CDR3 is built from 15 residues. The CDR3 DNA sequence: TGTGCCAGCAGCCCCGGAGGGTGTAGCAATCAGCCCCAGCATTTT. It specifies CASSPGGCSNQPQHF.

The CDR3 region is CASSYRQGTDTQYF. CDR3 DNA sequence: TGTGCCAGCAGTTACCGACAGGGCACAGATACGCAGTATTTT. This chain connects TRBV11-2 to TRBJ2-3; TRBD1 might be the D (6 bases). This CDR3 has 14 amino acids. From germline, CDR1 is SGHAT and CDR2 FQNNGV. V lost 6 bases and J 1 base, leaving 11 bases between the germline ends.

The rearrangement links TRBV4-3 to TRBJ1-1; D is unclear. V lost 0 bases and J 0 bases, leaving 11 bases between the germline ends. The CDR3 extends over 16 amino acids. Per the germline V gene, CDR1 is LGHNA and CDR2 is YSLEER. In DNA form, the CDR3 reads TGCGCCAGCAGCCAAGATCATGCTAGGTTGAACACTGAAGCTTTCTTT. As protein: CASSQDHARLNTEAFF.

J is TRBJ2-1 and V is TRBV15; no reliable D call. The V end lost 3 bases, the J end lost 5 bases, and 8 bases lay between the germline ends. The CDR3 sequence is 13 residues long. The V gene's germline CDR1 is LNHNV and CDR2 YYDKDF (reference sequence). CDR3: CATSSPFHNEQFF. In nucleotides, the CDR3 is TGTGCCACCAGCAGTCCGTTCCACAATGAGCAGTTCTTC.

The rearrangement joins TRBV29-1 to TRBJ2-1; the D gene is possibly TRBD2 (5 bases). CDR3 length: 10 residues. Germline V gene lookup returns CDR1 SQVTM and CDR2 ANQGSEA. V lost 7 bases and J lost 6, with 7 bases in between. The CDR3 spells CSGRTNEQFF. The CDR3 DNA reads TGCAGCGGGAGGACCAATGAGCAGTTCTTC.

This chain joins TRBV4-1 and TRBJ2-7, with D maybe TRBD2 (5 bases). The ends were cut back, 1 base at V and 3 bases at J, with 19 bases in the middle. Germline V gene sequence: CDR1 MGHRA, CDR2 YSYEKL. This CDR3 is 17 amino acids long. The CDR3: CASSQVQTPGYYYEQYF. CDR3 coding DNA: TGCGCCAGCAGCCAAGTCCAAACTCCGGGGTACTACTACGAGCAGTACTTC.

This chain's CDR3 is CAWSGDWGDQPQHF. CDR3 bases: TGTGCCTGGAGCGGGGACTGGGGAGATCAGCCCCAGCATTTT. The rearrangement links TRBV30 to TRBJ1-5, with D perhaps TRBD1 (5 bases). V was cut by 3 bases and J by 5 bases, with 14 bases left in between. This CDR3 comprises 14 residues. Germline V gives CDR1 GTSNPN, CDR2 SVGIG (reference sequence). Full variable domain (missing parts from reference TRBV30 and TRBJ1-5): SQTIHQWPATLVQPVGSPLSLECTVEGTSNPNLYWYRQAAGRGLQLLFYSVGIGQISSEVPQNLSASRPQDRQFILSSKKLLLSDSGFYLCAWSGDWGDQPQHFGDGTRLSIL.

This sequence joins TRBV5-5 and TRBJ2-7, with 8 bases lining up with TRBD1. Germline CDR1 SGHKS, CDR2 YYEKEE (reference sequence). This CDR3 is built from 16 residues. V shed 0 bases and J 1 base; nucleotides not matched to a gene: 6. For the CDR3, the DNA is TGTGCCAGCAGCTTGGGGGTCAGGGGGCAATCCTACGAGCAGTACTTC. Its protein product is CASSLGVRGQSYEQYF.

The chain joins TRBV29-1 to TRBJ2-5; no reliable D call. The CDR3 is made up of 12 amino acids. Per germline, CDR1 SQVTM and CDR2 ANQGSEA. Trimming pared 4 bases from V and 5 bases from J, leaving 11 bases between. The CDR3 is CSVVGIPETQYF. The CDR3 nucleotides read TGCAGCGTTGTTGGCATCCCCGAGACCCAGTACTTC.